The rows below give T cell receptor beta chains drawn from one sample of a study of read filtering for tumor transcriptome and immune sequencing. TCRdb called the reads again in MiXCR, with one record for every CDR3 protein. The sample has about 5,600 distinct CDR3 sequences; around 24% are singletons. Sequencing was performed on a population of CD138-negative cells sorted from bone marrow. These TCRs come from a donor over 35 with multiple myeloma. Each CDR3 is given with its conserved first and last residue. The D gene is left open where the match is weak. Some rows mark clone size as missing; the rest say once, few, many or name a class of expanded clone.

13	TRBV10-3	.	.	TRBJ1-3	CAISESSGNTIYF	TGTGCCATCAGTGAAAGCTCTGGAAACACCATATATTTT
16	TRBV20-1	.	.	TRBJ1-4	CSARDPGRSTNEKLFF	TGCAGTGCTAGAGATCCCGGACGGTCAACTAATGAAAAACTGTTTTTT
17	TRBV3-1	TRBD1	few	TRBJ1-1	CASSSRRDTRGDTEVFF	TGTGCCAGCAGCTCTCGCCGGGACACCAGGGGGGACACTGAAGTTTTCTTT
14	TRBV9	.	many	TRBJ2-1	CASSVVAQCNEQFF	TGTGCCAGCAGCGTAGTGGCCCAATGCAATGAGCAGTTCTTC
14	TRBV5-4	.	once	TRBJ2-7	CASIKAVHTYEQHF	TGTGCCAGCATCAAAGCGGTCCACACCTACGAGCAGCACTTC
17	TRBV20-1	TRBD1	many	TRBJ1-4	CSAREGTGTTTNEKLFF	TGCAGTGCTAGAGAAGGGACAGGAACCACAACTAATGAAAAACTGTTTTTT
15	TRBV4-3	.	few	TRBJ1-2	CASSQDRGTWHGYTF	TGCGCCAGCAGCCAAGACCGGGGGACCTGGCATGGCTACACCTTC
12	TRBV7-2	.	many	TRBJ1-1	CASSSAGFEAFF	TGTGCCAGCAGCTCCGCAGGGTTTGAAGCTTTCTTT
16	TRBV18	TRBD2	.	TRBJ2-1	CASSPTAGDAYNEQFF	TGTGCCAGCTCACCGACAGCGGGAGATGCCTACAATGAGCAGTTCTTC
18	TRBV7-9	.	many	TRBJ1-1	CASSPGWAGRRTNTEAFF	TGTGCCAGCAGCCCAGGATGGGCGGGGAGGAGAACTAACACTGAAGCTTTCTTT
12	TRBV6-5	.	many	TRBJ2-7	CASSYGSHEQYF	TGTGCCAGCAGTTACGGGTCGCACGAGCAGTACTTC
15	TRBV20-1	.	many	TRBJ1-5	CSARTSTGRAQPQHF	TGCAGTGCTAGAACCAGTACAGGGAGGGCTCAGCCCCAGCATTTT
16	TRBV4-1	TRBD2	many	TRBJ2-1	CASSQELASSYNEQFF	TGCGCCAGCAGCCAGGAACTAGCGAGCTCCTACAATGAGCAGTTCTTC
15	TRBV20-1	.	.	TRBJ2-2	CSARAGTAETGELFF	TGCAGTGCTAGAGCGGGGACCGCGGAGACCGGGGAGCTGTTTTTT
13	TRBV29-1	.	.	TRBJ1-2	CSVFLGTADGYTF	TGCAGCGTTTTCTTAGGGACTGCTGATGGCTACACCTTC
20	TRBV14	TRBD2	many	TRBJ2-2	CASSQGLRTSGSTNTGELFF	TGTGCCAGCAGCCAAGGATTACGGACTAGCGGGAGCACGAACACCGGGGAGCTGTTTTTT
13	TRBV3-1	.	few	TRBJ1-1	CASSPGGFTEAFF	TGTGCCAGCAGCCCCGGGGGCTTCACTGAAGCTTTCTTT
16	TRBV7-9	.	many	TRBJ2-7	CASSGEQVTTSYEQYF	TGTGCCAGCAGCGGCGAACAGGTTACAACCTCCTACGAGCAGTACTTC